A single sample is the source of the 5 T cell receptor beta chains below, sequenced in a study of blood T cell repertoires in COVID-19 (dated by TCRdb to the early 2020s). The library was generated by the immunoSEQ multiplex PCR assay. TCRdb carries this immuneACCESS record with in-frame sequences only. Its versions omit some clonotypes, under half of them owing to an unresolved V gene in the studies checked, with the rest unexplained. The sample records 75,000 to 90,000 clones, 70% to 90% of which are singletons. Of the sample, approximately 10% is held by the ten largest clones. Sequencing was done on a sample of peripheral blood. These receptors came from a human donor in a cohort sampled during active COVID-19.

The rearrangement joins TRBV11-2 to TRBJ2-5; 7 bases agree with TRBD2. Trimming at V came to 4 bases and at J to 4 bases, leaving 9 bases not matched to a gene. CDR3 length equals 15 residues. In germline, CDR1 is SGHAT, CDR2 FQNNGV. The CDR3 nucleotides are TGTGCCAGCAGCTGGGCCCGGGCTAGCGGAGAGACCCAGTACTTC. Translation: CASSWARASGETQYF. The full variable domain, with the rest looked up from reference TRBV11-2 and TRBJ2-5, is EAGVAQSPRYKIIEKRQSVAFWCNPISGHATLYWYQQILGQGPKLLIQFQNNGVVDDSQLPKDRFSAERLKGVDSTLKIQPAKLEDSAVYLCASSWARASGETQYFGPGTRLLVL.

V is TRBV3-1 (or the pseudogene TRBV3-2) and J is TRBJ2-2, with TRBD1 matching 7 bases. The CDR3 is 17 amino acids. V lost 1 base and J lost 4; bases outside the gene matches: 9. Germline V CDR1 and CDR2: LGHDT, YNNKEL (reference sequence). Here the CDR3 reads CASSQGLTGQSTGELFF. CDR3 DNA sequence: TGTGCCAGCAGCCAAGGATTGACGGGACAGAGCACCGGGGAGCTGTTTTTT.

The rearrangement uses TRBV13 and TRBJ2-7; D may be TRBD2 (6 bases). CDR3 length equals 15 residues. From germline, CDR1 is PRHDT and CDR2 FYEKMQ (reference sequence). V dropped 7 bases and J dropped 0 bases, with 16 bases sitting between them. CDR3 sequence: CASISRGGVSYEQYF. Written as DNA, the CDR3 is TGTGCCAGCATCTCTAGGGGCGGGGTCTCCTACGAGCAGTACTTC.

The V call is TRBV7-3, the J call TRBJ2-3; 9 bases are shared with TRBD1. Germline CDR1 is SGHTA and CDR2 is FQGTGA. J lost 5 bases, V lost 5 bases, and 8 bases had no gene match. The CDR3 runs to 15 residues. The chain's CDR3 is CASSRGTGQRDTQYF. DNA for the CDR3: TGTGCCAGCAGCCGAGGGACAGGGCAGAGAGATACGCAGTATTTT.

The gene calls are TRBV23-1 and TRBJ1-1; D is ambiguous. TRBV23-1 is an open reading frame whose function is uncertain. This CDR3 is 14 amino acids long. V lost 2 bases, J lost 0 bases, and 7 bases lay in between. The CDR3 nucleotides are TGCGCCAGCAGTCAAGAGCCTTTGAACACTGAAGCTTTCTTT. Translation: CASSQEPLNTEAFF.